The rows below give T cell receptor beta chains drawn from one sample of a study of blood T cell repertoires in COVID-19. Produced via immunoSEQ multiplex PCR; TCRdb's table is partial and in-frame only. The repertoire holds 35,000 or so clones, with approximately 87% as singletons. Sequencing used peripheral blood. The receptors derive from an older man with acute or convalescent COVID-19. The CDR3 runs from the conserved cysteine through the conserved F or W. Fields, in order: J gene, D gene, V gene, clone size, CDR3 DNA, CDR3 protein. A D gene is named only where the DNA matches it firmly. Only part of the rows carry a size: once, few, many, or a class if the clone is expanded.

j_call: TRBJ2-5
d_call: .
v_call: TRBV19
clone_size: once
cdr3_nt: TGTGCCAGTAGTATGGGCGGGCGAGAGACCCAGTACTTC
cdr3_aa: CASSMGGRETQYF

j_call: TRBJ2-2
d_call: TRBD2
v_call: TRBV14
clone_size: .
cdr3_nt: TGTGCCAGCAGCTCCGGACTAGCGGGAGTTACCGGGGAGCTGTTTTTT
cdr3_aa: CASSSGLAGVTGELFF

j_call: TRBJ2-5
d_call: TRBD2
v_call: TRBV4-3
clone_size: .
cdr3_nt: TGCGCCAGCAGCCAAGATCTAAGTAGCGGGATAGGGACCCAGTACTTC
cdr3_aa: CASSQDLSSGIGTQYF

j_call: TRBJ1-3
d_call: .
v_call: TRBV6-2/TRBV6-3
clone_size: .
cdr3_nt: TGTGCCAGCAGTCTCAGGAGGGCTGGAAACACCATATATTTT
cdr3_aa: CASSLRRAGNTIYF

j_call: TRBJ2-7
d_call: TRBD2
v_call: TRBV19
clone_size: .
cdr3_nt: TGTGCCAGTAGTCCGCCCCCCGGGAGGACACAGACCTACCCCTACGAGCAGTACTTC
cdr3_aa: CASSPPPGRTQTYPYEQYF

j_call: TRBJ2-7
d_call: .
v_call: TRBV6-5
clone_size: .
cdr3_nt: TGTGCCAGCTGCGAATCCTCCTACGAGCAGTACTTC
cdr3_aa: CASCESSYEQYF

j_call: TRBJ2-3
d_call: .
v_call: TRBV20-1
clone_size: once
cdr3_nt: TGCAGTGCTAGTGGGGCTAGCGACAGCACAGATACGCAGTATTTT
cdr3_aa: CSASGASDSTDTQYF

j_call: TRBJ2-5
d_call: TRBD1
v_call: TRBV3-1/TRBV3-2
clone_size: .
cdr3_nt: TGTGCCAGCAGCCTCGTGGGACAGGACCAAGAGACCCAGTACTTC
cdr3_aa: CASSLVGQDQETQYF

j_call: TRBJ2-7
d_call: TRBD1
v_call: TRBV19
clone_size: few
cdr3_nt: TGTGCCAGTAGTGGGGACAGAAGCTCCTACGAGCAGTACTTC
cdr3_aa: CASSGDRSSYEQYF

j_call: TRBJ1-4
d_call: TRBD1
v_call: TRBV27
clone_size: once
cdr3_nt: TGTGCCAGCAGTTTATCGATTTCGGACAGGGGGCTTGTAAAACTGTTTTTT
cdr3_aa: CASSLSISDRGLVKLFF

j_call: TRBJ2-1
d_call: TRBD2
v_call: TRBV5-6
clone_size: .
cdr3_nt: TGTGCCAGCAGCTTAAGCGGGAGCTCCTACAATGAGCAGTTCTTC
cdr3_aa: CASSLSGSSYNEQFF